This T cell receptor beta chain emerged from a study of cytomegalovirus exposure and HLA in healthy donors. Study-wide results and limits: In a later analysis, TCR beta V- and J-gene trimming was associated with a missense DCLRE1C variant. A later analysis by the authors found several of the most significant clusters apparently linked to common viral pathogens. Cytomegalovirus-associated TCR beta chains were listed, numbering 150 to 200. Data from an earlier analysis indicated that most TCR beta V segments were productive either about 87% or about 30% of the time.

Researchers ran the PCR with 60 Vbeta and 13 Jbeta primers. Sequencing used immunoSEQ multiplex PCR; TCRdb keeps in-frame clones, though not all of them. Of approximately 140,000 clones listed, approximately 73% are singletons. Trimming shortened V by 6 bases and J by 1 base, and 12 bases separated the two germline ends. The CDR3 is made up of 14 amino acids. Germline lookup yields CDR1 MDHEN and CDR2 SYDVKM. This clone was observed a few times. Its antigen is as yet unknown. This chain links TRBV28 with TRBJ2-5, with a weak D call TRBD2 (5 bases). The source of this sequence is a woman aged 40 to 55 in good health and CMV-seronegative. Sequenced input: PBMCs. The CDR3 reads CASSGMDGQETQYF. CDR3 sequence (DNA): TGTGCCAGCAGCGGGATGGATGGCCAAGAGACCCAGTACTTC. Full variable domain (missing parts from reference TRBV28 and TRBJ2-5): DVKVTQSSRYLVKRTGEKVFLECVQDMDHENMFWYRQDPGLGLRLIYFSYDVKMKEKGDIPEGYSVSREKKERFSLILESASTNQTSMYLCASSGMDGQETQYFGPGTRLLVL.